Below, 8 T cell receptor beta chains from the same sample are listed, as sequenced in a study of cytomegalovirus exposure and HLA in healthy donors. The primer mix had 60 Vbeta and 13 Jbeta primers. Libraries were prepared by immunoSEQ multiplex PCR; TCRdb keeps only in-frame clonotypes and omits some of them. The sample holds 95,000 to 150,000 clones, around four fifths seen once. Source material: PBMCs. Source of these receptors: a man aged 55 to 69 in good health and CMV-seropositive.

This clone was counted once. V is TRBV5-1 and J is TRBJ2-3, with 8 bases lining up with TRBD1. Germline V gives CDR1 SGHRS, CDR2 YFSETQ. The CDR3 has 16 amino acids. The junction had 8 bases not matched to a gene; V was cut back by 5 bases and J by 0 bases. DNA of the CDR3: TGCGCCAGCAGTCGACAGGGGACACCTAGCACAGATACGCAGTATTTT. As protein: CASSRQGTPSTDTQYF.

J is TRBJ2-5 and V is TRBV7-3; TRBD1 agrees at 9 bases. This CDR3 has 14 amino acids. V lost 4 bases to trimming and J lost 4 bases; unmatched junction nucleotides: 4. CDR1 SGHTA and CDR2 FQGTGA come from the germline V gene. CDR3 protein: CASSSTGGAETQYF. Here the CDR3 DNA reads TGTGCCAGCAGCTCAACAGGGGGCGCAGAGACCCAGTACTTC.

CDR3 nucleotide sequence: TGTGCCAGCAGCTTAGCCGGGATCTCCTACGAGCAGTACTTC. Translated: CASSLAGISYEQYF. The chain carries TRBV7-8 and TRBJ2-7; maybe TRBD2 (5 bases). The V end lost 0 bases, the J end lost 0 bases, and 6 bases lay between the germline ends. The CDR3 extends over 14 amino acids. The germline CDR1 and CDR2 sequences are SGHVS and FQNEAQ.

In its sample, this clone was seen a few times. The V gene is TRBV6-1, the J gene TRBJ2-7, with D maybe TRBD1 (6 bases). Germline V CDR1 and CDR2: MNHNS, SASEGT. The V end was cut by 6 bases, the J end by 5 bases, with 14 bases between. The CDR3 extends over 13 amino acids. The CDR3 region has the DNA TGTGCCAGCAGGCTCCAGGGGAGCCACGAGCAGTACTTC. Its protein is CASRLQGSHEQYF.

This clone was found a few times. This chain uses TRBV7-8 with TRBJ1-3; perhaps TRBD1 as D (6 bases). In germline, CDR1 is SGHVS, CDR2 FQNEAQ. The ends were cut back, 2 bases at V and 4 bases at J, with 12 bases in the middle. The length of the CDR3 is 15 residues. CDR3 nucleotides: TGTGCCAGCAGCTTAACAGGCGGGGGCGGAAACACCATATATTTT. Its protein product is CASSLTGGGGNTIYF.

The chain combines TRBV6-6 with TRBJ1-1; D is undetermined. CDR1 and CDR2 from the germline V gene are MNHNY and SVGAGI (reference sequence). With 4 bases removed from V and 7 bases from J, the gap between germline ends came to 7 bases. The CDR3 extends over 11 amino acids. CDR3 in amino acids: CASSSEIEAFF. As DNA, the CDR3 is TGTGCCAGCAGTTCCGAGATTGAAGCTTTCTTT.

The chain recombines TRBV9 with TRBJ2-1; weak D call: TRBD1 (5 bases). Germline loops: CDR1 SGDLS, CDR2 YYNGEE. Trimming cost V 4 bases and J 9 bases, with 14 bases left between them. This CDR3 spans 13 amino acids. CDR3 in DNA: TGTGCCAGCAGCTTACAGGTTGTCGGTGAGCAGTTCTTC. This codes for CASSLQVVGEQFF.

This clone was picked up a small number of times. CDR3 region: CASSPVFQGTSYEQYF. CDR3 in DNA: TGTGCCAGCAGCCCAGTTTTCCAGGGTACCTCCTACGAGCAGTACTTC. This chain uses TRBV7-8 with TRBJ2-5; weak D call: TRBD1 (5 bases). Matching the DNA end better, TRBJ2-7 makes the J call doubtful. The CDR3 totals 16 residues. Germline values: CDR1 SGHVS, CDR2 FQNEAQ.